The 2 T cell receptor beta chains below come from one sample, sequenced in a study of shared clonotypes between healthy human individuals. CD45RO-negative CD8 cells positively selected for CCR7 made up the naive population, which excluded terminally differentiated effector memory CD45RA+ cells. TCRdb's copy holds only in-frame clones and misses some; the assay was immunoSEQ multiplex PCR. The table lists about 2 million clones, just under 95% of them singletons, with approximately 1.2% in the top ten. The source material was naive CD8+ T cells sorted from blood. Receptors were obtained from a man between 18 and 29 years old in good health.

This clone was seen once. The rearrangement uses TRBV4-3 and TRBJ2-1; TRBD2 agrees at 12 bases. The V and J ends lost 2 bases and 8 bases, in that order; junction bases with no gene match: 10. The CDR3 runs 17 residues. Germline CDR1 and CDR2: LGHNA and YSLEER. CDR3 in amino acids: CASSQSWLAGGHDEQFF. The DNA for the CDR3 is TGCGCCAGCAGCCAATCTTGGCTAGCGGGAGGGCATGATGAGCAGTTCTTC.

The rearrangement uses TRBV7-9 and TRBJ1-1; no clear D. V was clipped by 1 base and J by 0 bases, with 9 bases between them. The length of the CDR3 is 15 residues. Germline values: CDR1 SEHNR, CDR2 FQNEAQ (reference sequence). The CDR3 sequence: CASSLGGVLNTEAFF. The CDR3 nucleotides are TGTGCCAGCAGCTTAGGGGGTGTCTTGAACACTGAAGCTTTCTTT.